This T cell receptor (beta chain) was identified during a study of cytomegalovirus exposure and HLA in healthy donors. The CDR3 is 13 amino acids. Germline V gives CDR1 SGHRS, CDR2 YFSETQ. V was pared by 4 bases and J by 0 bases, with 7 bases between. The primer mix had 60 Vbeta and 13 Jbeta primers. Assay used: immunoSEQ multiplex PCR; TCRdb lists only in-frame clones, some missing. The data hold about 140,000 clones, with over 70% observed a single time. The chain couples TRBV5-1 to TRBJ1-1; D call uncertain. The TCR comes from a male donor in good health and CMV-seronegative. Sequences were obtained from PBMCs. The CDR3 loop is CASSLGMNTEAFF. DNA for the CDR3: TGCGCCAGCAGCCTCGGGATGAACACTGAAGCTTTCTTT. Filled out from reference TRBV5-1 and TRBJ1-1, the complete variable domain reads KAGVTQTPRYLIKTRGQQVTLSCSPISGHRSVSWYQQTPGQGLQFLFEYFSETQRNKGNFPGRFSGRQFSNSRSEMNVSTLELGDSALYLCASSLGMNTEAFFGQGTRLTVV.